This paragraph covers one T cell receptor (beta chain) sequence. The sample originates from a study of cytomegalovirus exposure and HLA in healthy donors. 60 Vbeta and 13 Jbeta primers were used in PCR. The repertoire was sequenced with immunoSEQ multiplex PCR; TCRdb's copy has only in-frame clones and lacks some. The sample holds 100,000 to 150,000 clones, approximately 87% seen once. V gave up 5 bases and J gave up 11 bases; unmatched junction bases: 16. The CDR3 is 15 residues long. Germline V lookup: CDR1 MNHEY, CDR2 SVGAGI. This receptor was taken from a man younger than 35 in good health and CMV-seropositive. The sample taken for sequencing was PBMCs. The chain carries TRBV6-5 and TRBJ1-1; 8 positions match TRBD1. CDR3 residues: CASSRGGGSTGGAFF. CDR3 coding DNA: TGTGCCAGCAGTCGCGGAGGGGGGTCAACAGGGGGTGCTTTCTTT.